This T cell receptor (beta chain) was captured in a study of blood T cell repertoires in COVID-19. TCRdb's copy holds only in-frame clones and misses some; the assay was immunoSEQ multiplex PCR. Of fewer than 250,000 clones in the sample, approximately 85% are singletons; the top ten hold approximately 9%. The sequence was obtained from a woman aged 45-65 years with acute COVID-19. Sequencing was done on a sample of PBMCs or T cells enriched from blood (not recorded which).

The CDR3 DNA follows: TGCGCCAGCAGCTTGGCCCTGTTTGCGGGGACGGGCACCGGGGAGCTGTTTTTT. This sequence encodes CASSLALFAGTGTGELFF. This rearrangement joins TRBV5-1 to TRBJ2-2, with D maybe TRBD2 (6 bases). CDR1 is SGHRS, CDR2 YFSETQ, per germline. The CDR3 runs 18 residues. V lost 0 bases, J lost 4 bases, and 19 bases lay in between.